Listed below are T cell receptor beta chains from one sample, sequenced in a study of cytomegalovirus exposure and HLA in healthy donors. The method was immunoSEQ multiplex PCR; TCRdb's version includes in-frame clones alone and lacks a portion of them. Altogether more than 85,000 clones are present, around 85% being singletons, with the ten largest covering about 6.6%. The source material was PBMCs. All receptors derive from a man aged 30 to 45 in good health and CMV-seropositive. The CDR3 runs from the conserved cysteine through the conserved F or W. Fields, in order: J gene, D gene, clone size, V gene, CDR3 DNA, CDR3 protein. A D gene is named only where the DNA matches it firmly. Clone size is stated in some rows and not others, as once, few, many or a class when expanded.

J gene: TRBJ1-2; D gene: .; clone size: .; V gene: TRBV5-1; CDR3 DNA: TGCGCCAGCAGCTTGTGGGGGACTGATTCACGGTCTGGCTACACCTTC; CDR3 protein: CASSLWGTDSRSGYTF
J gene: TRBJ2-3; D gene: .; clone size: .; V gene: TRBV25-1; CDR3 DNA: TGTGCCAGCAGTGAATTAAAGCAGGGGAAAAGTAAGGCAGATACGCAGTATTTT; CDR3 protein: CASSELKQGKSKADTQYF
J gene: TRBJ2-1; D gene: TRBD2; clone size: .; V gene: TRBV7-2; CDR3 DNA: TGTGCCAGCAGCATTGGGACTAGCGGGGACAATGAGCAGTTCTTC; CDR3 protein: CASSIGTSGDNEQFF
J gene: TRBJ1-1; D gene: .; clone size: .; V gene: TRBV10-3; CDR3 DNA: TGTGCCATCAGTGAGTCGACTCTGGGGTTGCAGGGTGCTTTCTTT; CDR3 protein: CAISESTLGLQGAFF
J gene: TRBJ1-6; D gene: .; clone size: .; V gene: TRBV6-5; CDR3 DNA: TGTGCCAGCAGTCGAATCGACAGGAATAATTCACCCCTCCACTTT; CDR3 protein: CASSRIDRNNSPLHF
J gene: TRBJ2-6; D gene: TRBD1; clone size: .; V gene: TRBV28; CDR3 DNA: TGTGCCAGCAGTACCCGGGACAGCCTCTCTGGGGCCAACGTCCTGACTTTC; CDR3 protein: CASSTRDSLSGANVLTF
J gene: TRBJ2-7; D gene: .; clone size: .; V gene: TRBV2; CDR3 DNA: TGTGCCAGCAGTGAATCCAGGGCCCACGAGCAGTACTTC; CDR3 protein: CASSESRAHEQYF
J gene: TRBJ2-7; D gene: TRBD2; clone size: .; V gene: TRBV7-8; CDR3 DNA: TGTGCCAGCAGCTTACGACTAGCGGGGGCGTTGAAGTACGAGCAGTACTTC; CDR3 protein: CASSLRLAGALKYEQYF
J gene: TRBJ2-1; D gene: TRBD2; clone size: .; V gene: TRBV6-1; CDR3 DNA: TGTGCCAGCAGTGGGACTAGCGGGGGGGCGTTCTATGAGCAGTTCTTC; CDR3 protein: CASSGTSGGAFYEQFF
J gene: TRBJ2-7; D gene: TRBD1; clone size: .; V gene: TRBV15; CDR3 DNA: TGTGCCACCACCCCCGGACAGGTCGACTACGAGCAGTACTTC; CDR3 protein: CATTPGQVDYEQYF
J gene: TRBJ1-2; D gene: .; clone size: .; V gene: TRBV10-3; CDR3 DNA: TGTGCCATCAGGATTACAGACCACCCTACCTTC; CDR3 protein: CAIRITDHPTF
J gene: TRBJ2-1; D gene: TRBD2; clone size: .; V gene: TRBV10-1; CDR3 DNA: TGCGCCAGCAGTGTCGATTCGGGGGGAACGTGGAATGAGCAGTTCTTC; CDR3 protein: CASSVDSGGTWNEQFF
J gene: TRBJ1-1; D gene: .; clone size: .; V gene: TRBV2; CDR3 DNA: TGTGCCAGCAGGACAGAGATGAACACTGAAGCTTCCTTT; CDR3 protein: CASRTEMNTEASF
J gene: TRBJ1-2; D gene: .; clone size: .; V gene: TRBV7-9; CDR3 DNA: TGTGCCAGCAGCTTAGTGCTCGCGGGGGTAGGAGGCTACACCTTC; CDR3 protein: CASSLVLAGVGGYTF
J gene: TRBJ1-2; D gene: TRBD1; clone size: .; V gene: TRBV19; CDR3 DNA: TGTGCCAGTAGATCCGGGACAGGGAATGTGGAAGGCTACACCTTC; CDR3 protein: CASRSGTGNVEGYTF
J gene: TRBJ2-3; D gene: TRBD1; clone size: .; V gene: TRBV12-5; CDR3 DNA: TGTGCTAGTGGTGACGCCAGGGGGTTAGATACGCAGTATTTT; CDR3 protein: CASGDARGLDTQYF
J gene: TRBJ2-1; D gene: TRBD2; clone size: .; V gene: TRBV4-2; CDR3 DNA: TGTGCCAGCAGCCATAGACTAGCGGGGATCAATGAGCAGTTCTTC; CDR3 protein: CASSHRLAGINEQFF
J gene: TRBJ2-2; D gene: .; clone size: .; V gene: TRBV4-2; CDR3 DNA: TGTGCCAGCAGCCAAGAGAGGGTAGCCGGGGAGCTGTTTTTT; CDR3 protein: CASSQERVAGELFF
J gene: TRBJ1-6; D gene: .; clone size: .; V gene: TRBV7-6; CDR3 DNA: TGTGCCAGCAGCTTACACGACGGGGCCTATAATTCACCCCTCCACTTT; CDR3 protein: CASSLHDGAYNSPLHF
J gene: TRBJ2-7; D gene: TRBD1; clone size: .; V gene: TRBV5-8; CDR3 DNA: TGTGCCAGCAGCGTGACAGGGTACGAGCAGTACTTC; CDR3 protein: CASSVTGYEQYF
J gene: TRBJ2-1; D gene: TRBD2; clone size: .; V gene: TRBV4-1; CDR3 DNA: TGCGCCAGCAGCCCGGGACTAGCGGGGGGGCTTAGTAATAATGAGCAGTTCTTC; CDR3 protein: CASSPGLAGGLSNNEQFF
J gene: TRBJ2-2; D gene: TRBD1; clone size: once; V gene: TRBV7-3; CDR3 DNA: TGTGCCAGCAGCTTAGGGACAGGGGTAACCGGGGAGCTGTTTTTT; CDR3 protein: CASSLGTGVTGELFF
J gene: TRBJ1-2; D gene: TRBD1; clone size: .; V gene: TRBV7-6; CDR3 DNA: TGTGCCAGCAGCCGACAGGGGTATGGCTATGGCTACACCTTC; CDR3 protein: CASSRQGYGYGYTF
J gene: TRBJ1-1; D gene: TRBD1; clone size: .; V gene: TRBV5-6; CDR3 DNA: TGTGCCAGCAGCTATGGACAGGGGATGAACACTGAAGCTTTCTTT; CDR3 protein: CASSYGQGMNTEAFF
J gene: TRBJ2-1; D gene: TRBD2; clone size: once; V gene: TRBV2; CDR3 DNA: TGTGCCAGCAGTGAAGCGGGACTAGCGGGGGTGGTCTTC; CDR3 protein: CASSEAGLAGVVF
J gene: TRBJ1-6; D gene: .; clone size: .; V gene: TRBV10-3; CDR3 DNA: TGTGCCAGTACCCAGGGGTTAGGATCACCCCTCCACTTT; CDR3 protein: CASTQGLGSPLHF